The rows below give T cell receptor beta chains drawn from one sample of a study of regulatory T cells in long-lasting Graves disease. TCRdb fed the multiplex PCR reads into MiXCR, producing one record per CDR3 protein. The sample lists about 440,000 distinct CDR3 sequences, about a sixth occurring once. These data were also reused for a study on T cells in Graves' hyperthyroidism and ophthalmopathy.

Sequenced material: peripheral blood mononuclear cells (PBMCs), taken at new diagnosis, from a patient treated with antithyroid drugs. The origin of the receptors is a woman in her twenties or thirties with Graves disease. The CDR3 runs from the conserved cysteine through the conserved F or W. A D gene is named only where the DNA matches it firmly. Size is omitted from some rows. Given values are once, few, many or a class for expanded clones.

TGCAGTACCCGGATACGCAGGGACGGCGAGCAGTTCTTC | CSTRIRRDGEQFF | TRBJ2-1 | many | TRBV20-1 | .
TGTGCCAGCAGTCTTGGCCCGACGGATGACTATGGCTACACCTTC | CASSLGPTDDYGYTF | TRBJ1-2 | . | TRBV27 | .
TGTGCCAGCAGCTTCTCTTCTCTGACCTACAATGAGCAGTTCTTC | CASSFSSLTYNEQFF | TRBJ2-1 | few | TRBV11-2 | .
TGCGCCAGCAGCCCAGGACTAGCGGGATGGGATACCGGGGAGCTGTTTTTT | CASSPGLAGWDTGELFF | TRBJ2-2 | many | TRBV5-1 | TRBD2
TGTGCCAGCAGCTCCCGGACAGACGAGCAGTACTTC | CASSSRTDEQYF | TRBJ2-7 | many | TRBV7-3 | .
TGCAGTGCTAGTGGGCGGGTTGAGGGAGAGACCCAGTACTTC | CSASGRVEGETQYF | TRBJ2-5 | many | TRBV20-1 | .
TGTGCCAGCAGCCTGGGACAGGGACCTTTCTACGAGCAGTACTTC | CASSLGQGPFYEQYF | TRBJ2-7 | . | TRBV11-2 | TRBD1
TGTGCCAGCAGTCCCTTCCCCAGGGGGAGGACTGAAGCTTTCTTT | CASSPFPRGRTEAFF | TRBJ1-1 | . | TRBV14 | TRBD1
TGCAGTGCACGGGACAGGGGGAAAAACATTCAGTACTTC | CSARDRGKNIQYF | TRBJ2-4 | few | TRBV20-1 | TRBD1
TGCGCCAGCAGCTATCCGGAATCCGATCAGGGGGAGAACACTGAAGCTTTCTTT | CASSYPESDQGENTEAFF | TRBJ1-1 | . | TRBV5-1 | TRBD1
TGCAGTGCTAGAGATCTCGGACTAGGTGATGAGCAGTTCTTC | CSARDLGLGDEQFF | TRBJ2-1 | many | TRBV20-1 | TRBD2
TGTGCCACCAGTGATTCCACCGGGACAGGCGAAAAACTGTTTTTT | CATSDSTGTGEKLFF | TRBJ1-4 | . | TRBV24-1 | TRBD1
TGCAGCGTTGCGACCAACGTGGGGGATCAGCCCCAGCATTTT | CSVATNVGDQPQHF | TRBJ1-5 | many | TRBV29-1 | .
TGCGCCAGCAGATACCACGGCGGGTCAGATACGCAGTATTTT | CASRYHGGSDTQYF | TRBJ2-3 | many | TRBV5-1 | .
TGCAGTGCGAGGGGACAGAAGCACAATGAGCAGTTCTTC | CSARGQKHNEQFF | TRBJ2-1 | many | TRBV20-1 | TRBD1
TGTGCCAGCAGGACGACTCGGCGGGGCTACGAGCAGTACTTC | CASRTTRRGYEQYF | TRBJ2-7 | . | TRBV6-1 | .
TGTGCCAGCAGCCTGGTCCTGGGGACAGGGGGCCACGAGCAGTACTTC | CASSLVLGTGGHEQYF | TRBJ2-7 | few | TRBV4-2 | TRBD1
TGTGCCAGCTTGGGACTAGCGGGGCCGAATGAGCAGTTCTTC | CASLGLAGPNEQFF | TRBJ2-1 | many | TRBV18 | TRBD2
TGCAGTGCTAGCGGGACAGGGGCTTTTATCGCAGATACGCAGTATTTT | CSASGTGAFIADTQYF | TRBJ2-3 | many | TRBV20-1 | TRBD1
TGTGCCAGCCTGGGGACTGAAGCTTTCTTT | CASLGTEAFF | TRBJ1-1 | few | TRBV7-9 | .
TGTGCCAGCTCACCCCAGGGGGCCAATCAGCCCCAGCATTTT | CASSPQGANQPQHF | TRBJ1-5 | many | TRBV18 | TRBD1
TGTGCCAGCAGCGTAGCGGGAGATGACTCCTACGAGCAGTACTTC | CASSVAGDDSYEQYF | TRBJ2-7 | many | TRBV7-8 | TRBD2
TGCAGTGCAAAGGGCCAGAATAATCAGCCCCAGCATTTT | CSAKGQNNQPQHF | TRBJ1-5 | many | TRBV20-1 | .
TGTGCCAGCAGTTTAATGGGGGGCGGCCAGCCCCAGCATTTT | CASSLMGGGQPQHF | TRBJ1-5 | many | TRBV27 | .
TGTGCCAGCAGCACCAGGACAGTCTCGGATACGCAGTATTTT | CASSTRTVSDTQYF | TRBJ2-3 | many | TRBV7-2 | .
TGCAGTGCTAGAGAACTGACAGGGGACTCCTACGAGCAGTACTTC | CSARELTGDSYEQYF | TRBJ2-7 | . | TRBV20-1 | TRBD1
TGTGCCAGCAGAGAGCAGGGGAGCTCCTACGAGCAGTACTTC | CASREQGSSYEQYF | TRBJ2-7 | many | TRBV7-9 | .
TGTGCCACCAGTGGCTCGGGAGTTCCCTACAATGAGCAGTTCTTC | CATSGSGVPYNEQFF | TRBJ2-1 | . | TRBV24-1 | .
TGTGCCAGCAGCTTAACGCCCGGGACGTTTGGCGGGGAGCTGTGTTTT | CASSLTPGTFGGELCF | TRBJ2-2 | . | TRBV7-3 | .
TGTGCCAGCACCGCCGGGAGGGCGAGGGGGAATGAGCAGTTCTTC | CASTAGRARGNEQFF | TRBJ2-1 | . | TRBV6-2/TRBV6-3 | TRBD2
TGCAGCGTTGCCCGGGACTCGGACGATGAGCAGTTCTTC | CSVARDSDDEQFF | TRBJ2-1 | once | TRBV29-1 | .
TGTGCCAGCGGACAGGGCGGCAATGAGCAGTTCTTC | CASGQGGNEQFF | TRBJ2-1 | many | TRBV6-2/TRBV6-3 | TRBD1
TGTGCCAGCACCCCGGGGGGGTACACTGAAGCTTTCTTT | CASTPGGYTEAFF | TRBJ1-1 | many | TRBV28 | .
TGTGCCAGCAATCCGGGACTACCCGAGCAGTACTTC | CASNPGLPEQYF | TRBJ2-7 | many | TRBV2 | TRBD2
TGTGCCTGGAGTCGACCCGGGACACTTACTGGAAACACCATATATTTT | CAWSRPGTLTGNTIYF | TRBJ1-3 | few | TRBV30 | .
TGTGCCAGCAGCTTATATGGGGGGCGGCACCAAGAGACCCAGTACTTC | CASSLYGGRHQETQYF | TRBJ2-5 | few | TRBV11-2 | .
TGTGCCAGTAGTTCGAAGACTCTAGACTACGAGCAGTACTTC | CASSSKTLDYEQYF | TRBJ2-7 | few | TRBV19 | .
TGTGCTGTGCTTGGGGTCCCTAACTATGGCTACACCTTC | CAVLGVPNYGYTF | TRBJ1-2 | many | TRBV28 | .
TGCAGCGTTGACACTAACTATGGCTACACCTTC | CSVDTNYGYTF | TRBJ1-2 | . | TRBV29-1 | .
TGTGCCAGCGGAAACCAGGGGGCGGGAGGTCAGCCCCAGCATTTT | CASGNQGAGGQPQHF | TRBJ1-5 | many | TRBV28 | TRBD1
TGTGCCAGCAGCTTAGATCCCGCCGACGAGCAGTACTTC | CASSLDPADEQYF | TRBJ2-7 | many | TRBV11-2 | .
TGTGCCAGCAGTTCCGCCGATACGCAGTATTTT | CASSSADTQYF | TRBJ2-3 | . | TRBV6-9 | .
TGTGCCAGCAGCCCCATGGGGACACCCCTCTCCGAGCAGTACTTC | CASSPMGTPLSEQYF | TRBJ2-7 | many | TRBV7-2 | .
TGTGCCAGCAGCTTTAATCCCCGGAGCGGGCAGACCCACGAGCAGTACTTT | CASSFNPRSGQTHEQYF | TRBJ2-7 | . | TRBV11-2 | .
TGTGCCAGCTGGGCCTCTAATGAAAAACTGTTTTTT | CASWASNEKLFF | TRBJ1-4 | . | TRBV28 | .
TGTGCCAGCAGCAGGACAGCGGATGCTTTCTTT | CASSRTADAFF | TRBJ1-1 | many | TRBV6-1 | .
TGTGCCATATCTAGCGGGGACACCGGGGAGCTGTTTTTT | CAISSGDTGELFF | TRBJ2-2 | many | TRBV10-3 | TRBD2